A selection of T cell receptor beta chains follows, all from one sample in a study of CXCR4 blockade with PD-1 therapy in pancreatic cancer. Method: immunoSEQ multiplex PCR; TCRdb's copy keeps in-frame clones and lacks some. The data show a few thousand clones, around 42% seen once. The sample consisted of tumor tissue. The source of these receptors is a human donor with pancreatic ductal adenocarcinoma. The conserved cysteine and the conserved F or W are not part of the CDR3 here.

CDR3 protein	V gene	J gene
ASSPERMPGYT	TRBV28	TRBJ1-2
ASSILGTGNEQF	TRBV19	TRBJ2-1
ASRGDTDYTGELF	TRBV2	TRBJ2-2
AISGQVQEIQY	TRBV6-8	TRBJ2-5
ASSSLWDATYEQY	TRBV19	TRBJ2-7
ATSSQDSSNTEAF	TRBV15	TRBJ1-1
ASSPTRNYGYT	TRBV18	TRBJ1-2
ASRRGRVPQTF	TRBV19	TRBJ1-1
AWSRLNNEQF	TRBV30	TRBJ2-1
ASRAGQGTDTQY	TRBV18	TRBJ2-3
ASSPRDRGNANEKLF	TRBV6-8	TRBJ1-4
ASRDGLAVYHNTDTQY	TRBV6-8	TRBJ2-3
SVEGGKPYEQY	TRBV29-1	TRBJ2-7
ASSPQGADVLT	TRBV6-8	TRBJ2-6
ASSPQGRANIQY	TRBV27	TRBJ2-4
ASSLPANTGELF	TRBV19	TRBJ2-2
ASSIKGDTEAF	TRBV19	TRBJ1-1
SVGGRMNTEAF	TRBV29-1	TRBJ1-1
ASSPDGGGSPLH	TRBV18	TRBJ1-6
ASSPGQETQY	TRBV18	TRBJ2-5
ASSSIAGGPDTQY	TRBV19	TRBJ2-3
AWSVGGVNEKLF	TRBV30	TRBJ1-4
ASSLTSGADTQY	TRBV14	TRBJ2-3
ASSPAGRRTGELF	TRBV18	TRBJ2-2
ASSPSLAAGELF	TRBV11-3	TRBJ2-2
ASSIGTGVPNYGYT	TRBV19	TRBJ1-2
ASRGGMRTPEAF	TRBV19	TRBJ1-1
ASSEGTGVNTEAF	TRBV19	TRBJ1-1
ASSWGAGELF	TRBV28	TRBJ2-2
ASSRQGPNEQY	TRBV19	TRBJ2-7
ASSVGTAYEQY	TRBV9	TRBJ2-7